This T cell receptor (beta chain) was recovered during a study of Graves' ophthalmopathy and Graves' hyperthyroidism. Study observations and caveats: Between ophthalmopathy and stable hyperthyroidism, a 13-signature model drew a separation with roughly 85% sensitivity and 70% to 84% specificity.

Stable hyperthyroidism denotes an absence of ophthalmopathy throughout 18 months of follow-up. Pregnant or lactating patients and those with other autoimmune diseases or uncontrolled infections were excluded. V was cut by 7 bases and J by 7 bases, with 16 bases left in between. This CDR3 region has 13 residues. Germline V gene sequence: CDR1 MNHEY, CDR2 SVGEGT. A remark on this clonotype: Its antigen is still unknown. This may come from a read error, since a much larger clone is one base off.

The TCR beta CDR3 regions underwent amplification from RNA transcripts. HTBI primers primed a first-round RT-PCR, and a second-round multiplex PCR followed. A single record per CDR3 protein comes from TCRdb applying MiXCR to the multiplex PCR reads. The repertoire holds about 380,000 distinct CDR3 sequences, with just over 15% as singletons. The sequence was obtained from a woman under 30 with stable Graves' hyperthyroidism. The chain uses TRBV6-2 or TRBV6-3 and TRBJ2-5, with D unresolved. Specimen: peripheral blood. CDR3 nucleotides: TGTGCCAGCACCCAAAGGTGGCAGGCGACCCAGTACTTC. Translating it yields CASTQRWQATQYF.